This T cell receptor beta chain is drawn from a study of post-analysis software for immune sequencing data. General study points: Relative to controls, patients had about five TRBV segments at higher frequency, with TRBV5-6, TRBV5-1 and TRBV20-1 among these. The normalized Chao1 diversity of multiple sclerosis patients was significantly lower than that of controls.

Prepared libraries of TCR beta cDNA carried unique molecular identifiers. TCRdb itself ran the PCR reads through MiXCR, one entry per CDR3 protein. Seen here are almost 700,000 distinct CDR3 sequences, 55% to 70% observed once, and the top ten hold 11%. This clonotype has only a few counts. Its cognate antigen is unknown. The CDR3 runs to 14 residues. V was pared by 8 bases and J by 2 bases, with 15 bases between. Sequencing used blood. J is TRBJ2-5 and V is TRBV12-3 or TRBV12-4, with D perhaps being TRBD1 or TRBD2 (5 bases each). The receptor was derived from a girl aged 2-15 years with multiple sclerosis. CDR3 loop: CASGGRSVQETQYF. CDR3 nucleotides: TGTGCCAGCGGGGGACGGTCGGTACAAGAGACCCAGTACTTC.